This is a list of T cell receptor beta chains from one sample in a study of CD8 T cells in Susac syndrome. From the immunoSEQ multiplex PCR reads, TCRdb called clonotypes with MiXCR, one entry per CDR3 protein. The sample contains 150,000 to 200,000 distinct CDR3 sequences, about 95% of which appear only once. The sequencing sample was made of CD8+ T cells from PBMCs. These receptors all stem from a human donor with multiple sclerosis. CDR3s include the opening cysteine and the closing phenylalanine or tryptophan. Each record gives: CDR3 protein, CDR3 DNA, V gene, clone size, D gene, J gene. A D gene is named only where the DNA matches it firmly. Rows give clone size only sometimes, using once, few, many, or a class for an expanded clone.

CASSVGPSSYNSPLHF TGTGCCAGCAGCGTAGGACCGAGCTCCTATAATTCACCCCTCCACTTT TRBV9 NA NA TRBJ1-6
CASSSAGTGDQETQYF TGTGCCAGCAGCTCCGCCGGGACAGGGGACCAAGAGACCCAGTACTTC TRBV13 NA TRBD1 TRBJ2-5
CASSAPTGTSSNEQFF TGTGCCAGCAGCGCACCGACCGGGACTAGCTCCAATGAGCAGTTCTTC TRBV9 NA TRBD2 TRBJ2-1
CASSEEDRGNEKLFF TGTGCCAGCAGCGAGGAGGACAGGGGGAATGAAAAACTGTTTTTT TRBV3-1 NA TRBD1 TRBJ1-4
CASSFLEMGHLNNEQFF TGTGCCAGCAGCTTTTTAGAAATGGGACATCTAAACAATGAGCAGTTCTTC TRBV7-9 NA NA TRBJ2-1
CASSSAGGRGYYNEQFF TGTGCCAGCAGCTCTGCGGGTGGCAGGGGATACTACAATGAGCAGTTCTTC TRBV7-2 once NA TRBJ2-1
CASSVARQTYEQYF TGTGCCAGCAGCGTAGCACGGCAAACCTACGAGCAGTACTTC TRBV9 NA NA TRBJ2-7
CATSRPWGSGYYEQYF TGTGCCACCAGCAGACCTTGGGGTAGCGGGTACTACGAGCAGTACTTC TRBV15 NA TRBD2 TRBJ2-7
CASSWTGEPSYNSPLHF TGTGCCAGCAGTTGGACAGGGGAGCCTTCCTATAATTCACCCCTCCACTTT TRBV2 NA TRBD1 TRBJ1-6
CATRGRNQETQYF TGTGCCACTCGGGGGAGGAATCAAGAGACCCAGTACTTC TRBV27 NA NA TRBJ2-5
CASSGQSNYGYTF TGTGCCAGCAGTGGACAGTCTAACTATGGCTACACCTTC TRBV27 NA NA TRBJ1-2
CASSQGGRNYGYTF TGCGCCAGCAGCCAAGGGGGCCGAAACTATGGCTACACCTTC TRBV4-1 NA NA TRBJ1-2
CASEGLSTDTQYF TGTGCCAGTGAGGGACTGAGCACAGATACGCAGTATTTT TRBV28 few NA TRBJ2-3
CASSYEGTLGTQYF TGTGCCAGCAGTTACGAGGGTACATTAGGGACCCAGTACTTC TRBV6-5 NA NA TRBJ2-5
CASSIAGEYHGRAEQFF TGTGCCAGTAGTATCGCAGGAGAATACCATGGGAGGGCCGAGCAGTTCTTC TRBV19 NA TRBD2 TRBJ2-1
CASSLQGAHGYTF TGTGCCAGCAGCTTACAGGGGGCCCATGGCTACACCTTC TRBV6-5 NA TRBD1 TRBJ1-2
CASSLWQGETQYF TGTGCCAGCAGCTTATGGCAGGGGGAGACCCAGTACTTC TRBV7-9 NA NA TRBJ2-5
CASSHEAVQETQYF TGTGCCAGCAGCCACGAGGCCGTCCAAGAGACCCAGTACTTC TRBV3-1 NA NA TRBJ2-5
CASSLAANRAEAFF TGTGCCAGCAGTTTAGCGGCCAACAGGGCTGAAGCTTTCTTT TRBV28 NA NA TRBJ1-1
CASSFRIGRETQYF TGTGCCAGCAGCTTTCGGATAGGTCGGGAGACCCAGTACTTC TRBV5-6 NA NA TRBJ2-5
CASIDKYQETQYF TGTGCCAGCATAGACAAGTACCAAGAGACCCAGTACTTC TRBV27 NA NA TRBJ2-5
CASSVGLREGYTF TGTGCCAGCAGCGTAGGGTTACGGGAAGGTTACACCTTC TRBV9 NA NA TRBJ1-2
CAWKGGFSYEQYF TGTGCCTGGAAAGGCGGGTTCTCCTACGAGCAGTACTTC TRBV30 NA NA TRBJ2-7
CASSPLPASGSTDTQYF TGTGCCAGCAGCCCCCTTCCTGCTAGCGGGAGCACAGATACGCAGTATTTT TRBV3-1 once TRBD2 TRBJ2-3
CASSVHDVAEPKQFF TGTGCCAGCAGCGTCCACGATGTTGCGGAGCCTAAGCAGTTCTTC TRBV9 NA NA TRBJ2-1
CASSPTPGPIGLTDTQYF TGTGCCAGCAGCCCGACCCCCGGGCCAATCGGACTAACAGATACGCAGTATTTT TRBV3-1 once NA TRBJ2-3
CASSQRWSYNEQFF TGTGCCAGCAGCCAAAGGTGGTCCTACAATGAGCAGTTCTTC TRBV14 NA NA TRBJ2-1
CAWSVDQNQPQHF TGTGCCTGGAGTGTAGATCAGAATCAGCCCCAGCATTTT TRBV30 NA NA TRBJ1-5
CASSNYRVSQYF TGTGCCAGCAGCAACTACAGGGTTTCGCAGTATTTT TRBV28 NA NA TRBJ2-3
CASSPGTGGAKNIQYF TGTGCCAGCTCACCAGGGACAGGGGGAGCCAAAAACATTCAGTACTTC TRBV18 NA TRBD1 TRBJ2-4
CSARDRTGQLSNQPQHF TGCAGTGCTAGAGATCGAACCGGGCAGTTAAGCAATCAGCCCCAGCATTTT TRBV20-1 NA NA TRBJ1-5
CASSFGGLADTQYF TGTGCCAGCAGCTTCGGAGGCCTCGCAGATACGCAGTATTTT TRBV7-9 NA NA TRBJ2-3
CASSLIPSGGEQFF TGTGCCAGCAGCTTAATCCCTAGCGGCGGTGAGCAGTTCTTC TRBV7-3 NA TRBD2 TRBJ2-1
CASSQARGLRPYNEQFF TGTGCCAGCAGCCAAGCTAGAGGGTTGCGCCCCTACAATGAGCAGTTCTTC TRBV3-1 NA NA TRBJ2-1
CASSLGTNYGYTF TGTGCCAGCAGTTTGGGTACTAACTATGGCTACACCTTC TRBV27 NA NA TRBJ1-2
CASSPRSNEKLFF TGTGCCAGCAGCCCAAGATCCAATGAAAAACTGTTTTTT TRBV7-8 NA NA TRBJ1-4
CASSRLDSLNEKLFF TGTGCCAGCAGCCGACTCGACAGTCTCAATGAAAAACTGTTTTTT TRBV4-2 NA NA TRBJ1-4
CASSPTGNSPLHF TGTGCCAGCAGCCCGACGGGGAATTCACCCCTCCACTTT TRBV9 NA NA TRBJ1-6
CASSAGTEYEQYF TGTGCCAGTTCCGCCGGGACCGAATACGAGCAGTACTTC TRBV19 NA NA TRBJ2-7
CASSSRDGVYEQYF TGTGCCAGCAGTTCCCGGGACGGTGTTTACGAGCAGTACTTC TRBV12-3/TRBV12-4 NA NA TRBJ2-7
CASSVGGQGYEQYF TGTGCCAGCAGTGTAGGGGGACAGGGCTACGAGCAGTACTTC TRBV9 NA TRBD1 TRBJ2-7